The present TCR beta chain was sequenced within a study of T cell changes during pregnancy in multiple sclerosis. Here immunoSEQ multiplex PCR was the method, and the copy in TCRdb shows in-frame clones only, minus some. Found here are around 66,000 clones, 91% of them singletons; the top ten hold about 1.2%. Germline V lookup: CDR1 SGHDT, CDR2 YYEEEE. Losses at the gene ends were 4 bases for V and 4 bases for J; bases not matched to a gene: 2. The CDR3 contains 14 residues. This chain uses TRBV5-6 with TRBJ2-1, with 10 bases matching TRBD1. The input for sequencing was peripheral blood, taken after pregnancy. This TCR came from a female donor in good health, enrolled as a control in a pregnancy study. The CDR3 protein is CASSPGQGYNEQFF. Written as DNA, the CDR3 is TGTGCCAGCAGCCCGGGACAGGGGTACAATGAGCAGTTCTTC.